One sample yielded the 32 T cell receptor beta chains listed below, sequenced in a study of blood T cell repertoires in COVID-19. Profiling relied on immunoSEQ multiplex PCR, and the TCRdb table lists in-frame clones only, not all of them. The sample includes about 120,000 clones, approximately 90% of them seen just once. Sequences were obtained from peripheral blood. These TCRs come from an elderly woman with acute or convalescent COVID-19.

J is TRBJ2-7 and V is TRBV29-1, with TRBD1 matching 7 bases. CDR3 length: 14 residues. In germline, CDR1 is SQVTM, CDR2 ANQGSEA. J was trimmed by 5 bases and V by 5 bases; bases with no gene match: 12. This CDR3 is CSVRGNRDSHEQYF. The CDR3 nucleotides read TGCAGCGTTCGTGGAAACAGGGACAGCCACGAGCAGTACTTC.

The chain couples TRBV3-1 (or the pseudogene TRBV3-2) to TRBJ2-7, with 8 bases identical to TRBD2. CDR1 and CDR2 (germline): LGHDT, YNNKEL (reference sequence). Trimming took 1 base from V and 2 from J; bases not matched to a gene: 4. The CDR3 extends over 15 amino acids. This CDR3 reads CASSQARGGAYEQYF. CDR3 coding DNA: TGTGCCAGCAGCCAAGCCCGGGGGGGGGCCTACGAGCAGTACTTC.

CDR3 in DNA: TGTGCCAGCAGGAGGGGACAGGGGGCCCCTGAAGCTTTCTTT. Translated: CASRRGQGAPEAFF. This chain joins TRBV2 and TRBJ1-1; 12 bases line up with TRBD1. There are 14 residues in the CDR3. V lost 6 bases, J lost 6 bases, and 5 bases stayed unmatched. The germline V gene encodes CDR1 SNHLY and CDR2 FYNNEI.

This chain links TRBV5-1 with TRBJ1-1; D is uncertain. Trimming left V 0 bases short and J 4 bases short, with 10 bases between. CDR1 is SGHRS and CDR2 is YFSETQ in the germline V gene. This CDR3 has 14 residues. CDR3 sequence: CASSLVGGSTEAFF. The CDR3 nucleotides are TGCGCCAGCAGCTTGGTGGGTGGGAGCACTGAAGCTTTCTTT.

V gene TRBV5-4 combines with J gene TRBJ1-1; TRBD1 might be the D (6 bases). There are 16 residues in the CDR3. Trimming removed 4 bases at V and 5 bases at J, with 21 bases between. CDR1 is SGHNT and CDR2 is YYREEE in the germline V gene (reference sequence). CDR3 loop: CASSLQRSTGGTEAFF. The CDR3 DNA sequence: TGTGCCAGCAGCCTCCAAAGGTCGACAGGCGGGACTGAAGCTTTCTTT.

The chain uses TRBV3-1 (or the pseudogene TRBV3-2) and TRBJ2-2; 7 bases are shared with TRBD2. CDR1 LGHDT and CDR2 YNNKEL come from the germline V gene (reference sequence). After removal of 2 bases from V and 0 bases from J, the junction contained 6 bases not matched to a gene. The CDR3 loop spans 17 amino acids. In DNA, the CDR3 is TGTGCCAGCAGCCAACGCGGACTAGTCGCGAACACCGGGGAGCTGTTTTTT. As protein: CASSQRGLVANTGELFF.

The V and J genes are TRBV29-1 and TRBJ2-1, with D possibly matching TRBD2 (6 bases). Trimming shortened V by 3 bases and J by 8 bases, and 17 bases separated the two germline ends. The CDR3 is 14 amino acids. Germline V gives CDR1 SQVTM, CDR2 ANQGSEA. CDR3 sequence (DNA): TGCAGCGTTGATCTGGCTGGGAGGCGGCATGAGCAGTTCTTC. This sequence encodes CSVDLAGRRHEQFF.

This clone has only one observation. The rearrangement uses TRBV5-1 and TRBJ2-5, with D maybe TRBD1 (6 bases). Germline V gene lookup returns CDR1 SGHRS and CDR2 YFSETQ. This CDR3 has 13 amino acids. Trimming left V 4 bases short and J 5 bases short, with 12 bases between. CDR3 sequence (DNA): TGCGCCAGCAGCGACAGGCTCGGGGAGACCCAGTACTTC. Encoded protein: CASSDRLGETQYF. The full variable domain, its missing parts supplied by reference TRBV5-1 and TRBJ2-5, is KAGVTQTPRYLIKTRGQQVTLSCSPISGHRSVSWYQQTPGQGLQFLFEYFSETQRNKGNFPGRFSGRQFSNSRSEMNVSTLELGDSALYLCASSDRLGETQYFGPGTRLLVL.

This rearrangement joins TRBV12-3 or TRBV12-4 to TRBJ1-1; D call uncertain. CDR3 length: 11 amino acids. V lost 3 bases and J 9 bases, leaving 8 bases between the germline ends. The DNA for the CDR3 is TGTGCCAGCAGTTTTTCCACAAAAGCTTTCTTT. It specifies CASSFSTKAFF.

The CDR3 loop reads CASSLGQGSGYTF. As DNA, the CDR3 is TGTGCCAGCAGCTTAGGACAGGGGAGTGGCTACACCTTC. The rearrangement joins TRBV5-5 to TRBJ1-2; 9 bases match TRBD1. V lost 2 bases to trimming and J lost 7 bases; unmatched junction nucleotides: 3. Germline CDR1 and CDR2: SGHKS and YYEKEE (reference sequence). The CDR3 is 13 amino acids.

This chain joins TRBV2 and TRBJ2-2; 9 positions agree with TRBD2. Trimming removed 4 bases from V and 6 bases from J; junction bases left unmatched: 9. Germline V gives CDR1 SNHLY, CDR2 FYNNEI. CDR3 length: 16 amino acids. CDR3 DNA: TGTGCCAGCAGTGTGGGGGCTAGCGGGGCTGCCGGGGAGCTGTTTTTT. Amino acids: CASSVGASGAAGELFF.

The genes are TRBV5-1 and TRBJ2-5, with D possibly TRBD2 on 7 matching bases. Germline V CDR1 and CDR2: SGHRS, YFSETQ. V gave up 3 bases and J gave up 4 bases, with 13 bases separating them. The length of the CDR3 is 14 residues. CDR3 DNA: TGCGCCAGCAGCTGGGGGGGCCGGGGAGAGACCCAGTACTTC. The encoded protein is CASSWGGRGETQYF.

The genes are TRBV6-5 and TRBJ1-2, with 9 bases matching TRBD1. The CDR3 loop spans 15 amino acids. Germline CDR1 reads MNHEY; CDR2 reads SVGAGI. V trimming: 4 bases; J trimming: 2 bases; junction bases outside the gene matches: 5. In nucleotides, the CDR3 is TGTGCCAGCAGTTCCGGACAGGGGAAAAACTATGGCTACACCTTC. Residues: CASSSGQGKNYGYTF.

The J gene is TRBJ1-3, the V gene TRBV5-4; D not resolved. CDR1 SGHNT and CDR2 YYREEE come from the germline V gene (reference sequence). Trimming took off 1 base at V and 4 bases at J, with 9 bases between the two ends. The CDR3 is made up of 14 amino acids. The CDR3 sequence: CASSLRTQGNTIYF. CDR3 nucleotide sequence: TGTGCCAGCAGCTTGCGGACTCAAGGAAACACCATATATTTT.

This clone was seen once. This sequence joins TRBV2 and TRBJ1-2; TRBD1 matches 7 bases. V gave up 2 bases and J gave up 3 bases; unmatched junction bases: 9. CDR3 length: 16 residues. Germline CDR1 and CDR2: SNHLY and FYNNEI. The CDR3 sequence: CASSEYRQGEDYGYTF. The DNA for the CDR3 is TGTGCCAGCAGTGAATATAGGCAGGGGGAGGACTATGGCTACACCTTC.

This rearrangement joins TRBV7-3 to TRBJ2-3; unclear D gene. This CDR3 spans 13 amino acids. Trimming cost V 5 bases and J 3 bases, with 9 bases left between them. The germline V gene encodes CDR1 SGHTA and CDR2 FQGTGA. The CDR3 nucleotides are TGTGCCAGCAGCGGCCCCGGGACAGATACGCAGTATTTT. It specifies CASSGPGTDTQYF.

V and J are TRBV4-1 and TRBJ1-4; D unclear. V lost 2 bases and J lost 3, with 16 bases in between. Germline loops: CDR1 MGHRA, CDR2 YSYEKL. The CDR3 is 17 amino acids. The CDR3 sequence is CASSQLRGPRPNEKLFF. The CDR3 DNA is TGCGCCAGCAGCCAACTCCGGGGTCCCAGGCCTAATGAAAAACTGTTTTTT.

This chain's CDR3 is CAISESRGGGEKLFF. In DNA form, the CDR3 reads TGTGCCATCAGTGAGTCGAGAGGGGGCGGCGAAAAACTGTTTTTT. V usage is TRBV10-3 and J usage is TRBJ1-4, with TRBD1 matching over 7 bases. The CDR3 is 15 residues long. Per germline, CDR1 ENHRY and CDR2 SYGVKD. Losses at the gene ends were 0 bases for V and 8 bases for J; bases not matched to a gene: 6.

This clone was seen a single time. This chain links TRBV13 with TRBJ1-2; the match to TRBD1 covers 12 bases. V dropped 5 bases and J dropped 8; count of bases not matched to a gene: 15. This CDR3 comprises 17 residues. Germline lookup yields CDR1 PRHDT and CDR2 FYEKMQ (reference sequence). The CDR3 nucleotides are TGTGCCAGCAGCATTAGAACTCCGTCCGGGACAGGGGGCGGCTACACCTTC. This encodes CASSIRTPSGTGGGYTF.

This clone was counted only a few times. V and J are TRBV7-2 and TRBJ1-3; 9 nucleotides match TRBD1. J lost 5 bases, V lost 4 bases, and 9 bases had no gene match. Germline values: CDR1 SGHTA, CDR2 FQGNSA. The CDR3 contains 16 residues. In DNA form, the CDR3 reads TGTGCCAGCAGCTCACTAGGGGGGACAGGGCGAAACACCATATATTTT. As protein: CASSSLGGTGRNTIYF.

V and J are TRBV10-3 and TRBJ2-3, with TRBD2 as a possible D gene (5 bases). This CDR3 region has 14 residues. CDR1 ENHRY and CDR2 SYGVKD come from the germline V gene. The germline V and J ends were trimmed by 4 bases and 3 bases, with 11 bases remaining between them. This CDR3 is CAISVSGETDTQYF. The CDR3 DNA reads as TGTGCCATCAGTGTTTCCGGGGAGACAGATACGCAGTATTTT.

The V gene is TRBV19, the J gene TRBJ1-6, with 8 bases matching TRBD1. V lost 5 bases and J lost 0; bases outside the gene matches: 9. Germline V lookup: CDR1 LNHDA, CDR2 SQIVND (reference sequence). The length of the CDR3 is 18 residues. CDR3 in DNA: TGTGCCAGTAGTTCCCGTGGACAGGGCAGCTCCTATAATTCACCCCTCCACTTT. Translation: CASSSRGQGSSYNSPLHF. The whole variable domain, filled in from reference TRBV19 and TRBJ1-6, reads DGGITQSPKYLFRKEGQNVTLSCEQNLNHDAMYWYRQDPGQGLRLIYYSQIVNDFQKGDIAEGYSVSREKKESFPLTVTSAQKNPTAFYLCASSSRGQGSSYNSPLHFGNGTRLTVT.

This chain uses TRBV5-6 with TRBJ1-5, with no clear D. The germline CDR1 and CDR2 sequences are SGHDT and YYEEEE. Trimming shortened V by 2 bases and J by 2 bases, and 5 bases separated the two germline ends. CDR3 length: 13 residues. The CDR3 loop is CASSLRGNQPQHF. Here the CDR3 DNA reads TGTGCCAGCAGCTTACGGGGCAATCAGCCCCAGCATTTT.

The CDR3 is CASSRPQETQYF. The CDR3 coding sequence is TGTGCCAGCAGCAGGCCCCAAGAGACCCAGTACTTC. The chain carries TRBV27 and TRBJ2-5, with D unclear. Germline-derived CDR1 and CDR2 are MNHEY and SMNVEV (reference sequence). Between the trimmed V and J ends, which lost 6 bases and 1 base, there was a span of 6 bases. CDR3 length equals 12 residues.

This clone was recorded only once. The chain has TRBV12-5 and TRBJ2-5; 14 nucleotides match TRBD2. CDR3 length equals 15 residues. The germline CDR1 and CDR2 sequences are LGHNT and FRNRAP. J was trimmed by 4 bases and V by 3 bases; bases with no gene match: 1. CDR3 in amino acids: CASGLGTSGRETQYF. The CDR3 DNA reads TGTGCTAGTGGTTTAGGGACTAGCGGGAGAGAGACCCAGTACTTC.

V usage is TRBV19 and J usage is TRBJ2-3; 8 bases align to TRBD2. This CDR3 is 14 amino acids long. The junction had 4 bases not matched to a gene; V was cut back by 4 bases and J by 4 bases. Germline V lookup: CDR1 LNHDA, CDR2 SQIVND (reference sequence). The CDR3: CASSTGLGADTQYF. The CDR3 DNA reads TGTGCCAGTAGTACGGGACTAGGGGCAGATACGCAGTATTTT.

This clone turned up a few times. V gene TRBV27 combines with J gene TRBJ1-6, with a tentative D call TRBD1 (6 bases). Germline-derived CDR1 and CDR2 are MNHEY and SMNVEV (reference sequence). Trimming took 7 bases from V and 0 from J, leaving 16 bases between them. CDR3 size: 17 residues. The CDR3 loop is CASTFRGGSSYNSPLHF. The CDR3 coding sequence is TGTGCCAGCACCTTCAGGGGCGGAAGCTCCTATAATTCACCCCTCCACTTT.

The chain has TRBV10-1 and TRBJ2-3; tentative D call: TRBD1 (5 bases). V lost 4 bases, J lost 3 bases, and 8 bases lay in between. The CDR3 is made up of 13 amino acids. From germline, CDR1 is WNHNN and CDR2 SYGVQD (reference sequence). This CDR3 is CASSVAGTDTQYF. The CDR3, as DNA: TGCGCCAGCAGTGTTGCAGGGACAGATACGCAGTATTTT.

The CDR3, as DNA: TGTGCCAGTAAATGGGCAGGGGGATACTATGGCTACACCTTC. This translates into CASKWAGGYYGYTF. This rearrangement joins TRBV19 to TRBJ1-2; 7 bases line up with TRBD1. CDR1 and CDR2 from the germline V gene are LNHDA and SQIVND (reference sequence). The CDR3 is made up of 14 amino acids. V lost 7 bases and J lost 3; bases outside the gene matches: 8.

The chain links TRBV7-9 to TRBJ2-1, with 13 bases identical to TRBD2. The V gene end was trimmed by 1 base and the J gene end by 5 bases; junction bases not matched to a gene: 5. From germline, CDR1 is SEHNR and CDR2 FQNEAQ (reference sequence). The CDR3 consists of 17 residues. CDR3 nucleotides: TGTGCCAGCAGCTTAGGACTAGCGGGGGGAACAGACAATGAGCAGTTCTTC. Protein product: CASSLGLAGGTDNEQFF.

The sample holds one count of this clone. The V and J genes are TRBV5-1 and TRBJ2-5, with a weak D call TRBD2 (6 bases). This CDR3 region has 15 residues. V was pared by 0 bases and J by 3 bases, with 12 bases between. The germline CDR1 and CDR2 sequences are SGHRS and YFSETQ. The CDR3 is CASSLAGRREETQYF. The CDR3 DNA reads as TGCGCCAGCAGCTTGGCAGGGAGGAGGGAAGAGACCCAGTACTTC.

V gene TRBV12-3 or TRBV12-4 combines with J gene TRBJ2-5; D unclear. The CDR3 consists of 11 residues. V lost 5 bases, J lost 5 bases, and 6 bases lay in between. CDR3 residues: CASSIRETQYF. DNA of the CDR3: TGTGCCAGCAGTATCCGGGAGACCCAGTACTTC.